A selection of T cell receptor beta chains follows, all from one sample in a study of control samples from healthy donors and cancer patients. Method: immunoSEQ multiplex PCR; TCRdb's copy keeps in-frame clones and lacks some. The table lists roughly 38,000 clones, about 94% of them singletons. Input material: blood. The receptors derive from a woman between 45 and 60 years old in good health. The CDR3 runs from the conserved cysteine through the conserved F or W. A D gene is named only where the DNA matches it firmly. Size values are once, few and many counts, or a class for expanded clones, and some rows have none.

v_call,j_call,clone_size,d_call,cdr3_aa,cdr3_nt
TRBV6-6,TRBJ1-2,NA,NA,CASTAGGNYGYTF,TGTGCCAGCACCGCCGGGGGGAACTATGGCTACACCTTC
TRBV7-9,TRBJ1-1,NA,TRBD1,CASSSLLDGQGMNTEAFF,TGTGCCAGCAGCTCTCTTTTGGACGGACAGGGGATGAACACTGAAGCTTTCTTT
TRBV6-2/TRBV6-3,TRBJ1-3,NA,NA,CASSYSWSYSGNTIYF,TGTGCCAGCAGTTACTCGTGGTCGTACTCTGGAAACACCATATATTTT
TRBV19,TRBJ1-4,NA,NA,CASSTRGGTNEKLFF,TGTGCCAGTAGTACCAGGGGAGGTACTAATGAAAAACTGTTTTTT
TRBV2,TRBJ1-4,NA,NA,CASSPTGIGGNEKLFF,TGTGCCAGCAGCCCCACAGGTATCGGGGGTAATGAAAAACTGTTTTTT
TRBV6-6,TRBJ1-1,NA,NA,CASSLTRMGTEAFF,TGTGCCAGCAGTTTAACCAGGATGGGGACTGAAGCTTTCTTT
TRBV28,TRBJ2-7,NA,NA,CASSGAGTSSYEQYF,TGTGCCAGCAGTGGGGCCGGGACCAGCTCCTACGAGCAGTACTTC
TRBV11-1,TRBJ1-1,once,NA,CASSQKPGNTEAFF,TGTGCCAGCAGCCAGAAACCGGGAAACACTGAAGCTTTCTTT
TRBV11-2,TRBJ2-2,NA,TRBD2,CASSPGLAGTGELFF,TGTGCCAGCAGCCCGGGACTAGCAGGCACCGGGGAGCTGTTTTTT
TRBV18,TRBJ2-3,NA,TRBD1,CASSPRTGGLPDTQYF,TGTGCCAGCTCACCCCGGACAGGGGGGCTACCAGATACGCAGTATTTT
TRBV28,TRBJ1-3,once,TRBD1,CASSHGGDSSGNTIYF,TGTGCCAGCAGCCATGGTGGGGACAGCTCTGGAAACACCATATATTTT
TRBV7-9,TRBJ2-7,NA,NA,CASSLDTKKNYEQYF,TGTGCCAGCAGCTTGGACACAAAAAAAAACTACGAGCAGTACTTC
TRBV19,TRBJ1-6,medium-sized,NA,CATRTVNSPLHF,TGTGCCACCCGCACCGTTAATTCACCCCTCCACTTT
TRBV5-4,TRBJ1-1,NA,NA,CASGLGGSNTEAFF,TGTGCCAGCGGGCTGGGGGGGTCGAACACTGAAGCTTTCTTT
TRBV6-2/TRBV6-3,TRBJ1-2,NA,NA,CASSPSRGANYGYTF,TGTGCCAGCAGCCCCTCGAGGGGGGCAAACTATGGCTACACCTTC
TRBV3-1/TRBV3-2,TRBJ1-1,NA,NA,CASSQVQANTEAFF,TGTGCCAGCAGCCAAGTACAGGCGAACACTGAAGCTTTCTTT
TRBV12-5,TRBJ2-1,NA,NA,CASGPDTRDFTNFEQFF,TGTGCTAGTGGCCCCGATACAAGGGACTTCACTAATTTTGAGCAGTTCTTC
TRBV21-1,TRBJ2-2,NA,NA,CASSKERGGPRAGELFF,TGTGCCAGCAGCAAAGAGCGGGGGGGGCCCCGGGCCGGGGAGCTGTTTTTT
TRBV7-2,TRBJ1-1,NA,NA,CASSNPSESKAFF,TGTGCCAGCAGCAACCCATCTGAAAGTAAAGCTTTCTTT
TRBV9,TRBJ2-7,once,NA,CERHEQYF,TGTGAACGCCACGAGCAGTACTTC
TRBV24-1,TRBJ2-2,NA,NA,CATSDPTGGKVELFF,TGTGCCACCAGTGACCCGACAGGTGGGAAGGTGGAGCTGTTTTTT
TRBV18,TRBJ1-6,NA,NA,CASSPRTDNSPLHF,TGTGCCAGCTCACCTAGGACAGATAATTCACCCCTCCACTTT
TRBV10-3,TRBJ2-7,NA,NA,CASKQETFYEQYF,TGTGCCAGCAAACAGGAAACTTTTTACGAGCAGTACTTC
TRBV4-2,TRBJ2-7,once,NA,CASSPNRVSYEQYF,TGTGCCAGCAGCCCTAACAGGGTATCCTACGAGCAGTACTTC
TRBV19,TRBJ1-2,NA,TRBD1,CATGTANYGYTF,TGTGCCACCGGGACAGCTAACTATGGCTACACCTTC
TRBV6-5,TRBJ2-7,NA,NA,CASSLRGVFEQYF,TGTGCCAGCAGTTTAAGGGGCGTGTTCGAGCAGTACTTC
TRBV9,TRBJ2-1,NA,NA,CASNEGVGGFYNEQFF,TGTGCCAGCAACGAAGGGGTGGGGGGATTCTACAATGAGCAGTTCTTC
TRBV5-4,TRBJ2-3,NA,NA,CASRLFTRADTQYF,TGTGCCAGCAGGCTCTTTACCCGGGCAGATACGCAGTATTTT
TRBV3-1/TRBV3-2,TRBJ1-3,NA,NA,CASSQFDSSGNTIYF,TGTGCCAGCAGCCAATTCGATAGCTCTGGAAACACCATATATTTT
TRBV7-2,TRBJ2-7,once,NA,CASSLAGSPYEQYF,TGTGCCAGCAGCTTAGCTGGCAGTCCCTACGAGCAGTACTTC
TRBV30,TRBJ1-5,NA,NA,CAWSVPQGRNQPQHF,TGTGCCTGGAGTGTCCCCCAGGGGCGCAATCAGCCCCAGCATTTT
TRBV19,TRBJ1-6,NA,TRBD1,CASRGTGTGNSPLHF,TGTGCCAGTAGGGGAACCGGGACAGGTAATTCACCCCTCCACTTT
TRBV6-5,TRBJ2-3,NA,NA,CASSYSLGTDTQYF,TGTGCCAGCAGTTACTCCTTGGGGACAGATACGCAGTATTTT
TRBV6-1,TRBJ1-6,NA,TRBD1,CASSELTGRDSPLHF,TGTGCCAGCAGTGAGTTGACAGGGCGCGATTCACCCCTCCACTTT
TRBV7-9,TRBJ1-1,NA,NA,CASSADLTANTEAFF,TGTGCCAGCAGCGCAGACCTGACAGCGAACACTGAAGCTTTCTTT
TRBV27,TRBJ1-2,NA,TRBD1,CASSFQGALDGYTF,TGTGCCAGCAGCTTCCAGGGGGCCTTGGATGGCTACACCTTC
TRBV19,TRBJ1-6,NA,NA,CASNPGPENSPLHF,TGTGCCAGTAACCCTGGGCCAGAGAATTCACCCCTCCACTTT
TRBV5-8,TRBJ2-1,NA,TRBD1,CASRPRQGLLSYNEQFF,TGTGCCAGCAGGCCTCGACAGGGGCTACTCTCCTACAATGAGCAGTTCTTC
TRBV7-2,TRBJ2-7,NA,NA,CASSLTRGALYEQYF,TGTGCCAGCAGCTTGACTCGGGGGGCCCTTTACGAGCAGTACTTC
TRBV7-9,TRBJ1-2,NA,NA,CASSQGWRANYGYTF,TGTGCCAGCAGCCAAGGATGGCGGGCTAACTATGGCTACACCTTC
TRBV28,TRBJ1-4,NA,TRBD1,CASSIGTGGLEKLFF,TGTGCCAGCAGCATAGGGACAGGGGGCCTTGAAAAACTGTTTTTT
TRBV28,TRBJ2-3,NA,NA,CASSFGAISDTQYF,TGTGCCAGCAGTTTCGGAGCCATCTCGGATACGCAGTATTTT
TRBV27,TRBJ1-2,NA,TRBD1,CASGFPGTAYGYTF,TGTGCCAGCGGCTTCCCAGGGACAGCCTATGGCTACACCTTC
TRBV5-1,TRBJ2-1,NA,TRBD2,CASSLGRKTRVRLERGNEQFF,TGCGCCAGCAGCTTGGGCCGTAAAACCCGGGTTCGGTTGGAGCGGGGGAATGAGCAGTTCTTC
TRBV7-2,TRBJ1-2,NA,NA,CASSPFMQGSRYGYTF,TGTGCCAGCAGCCCCTTCATGCAGGGCTCACGGTATGGCTACACCTTC